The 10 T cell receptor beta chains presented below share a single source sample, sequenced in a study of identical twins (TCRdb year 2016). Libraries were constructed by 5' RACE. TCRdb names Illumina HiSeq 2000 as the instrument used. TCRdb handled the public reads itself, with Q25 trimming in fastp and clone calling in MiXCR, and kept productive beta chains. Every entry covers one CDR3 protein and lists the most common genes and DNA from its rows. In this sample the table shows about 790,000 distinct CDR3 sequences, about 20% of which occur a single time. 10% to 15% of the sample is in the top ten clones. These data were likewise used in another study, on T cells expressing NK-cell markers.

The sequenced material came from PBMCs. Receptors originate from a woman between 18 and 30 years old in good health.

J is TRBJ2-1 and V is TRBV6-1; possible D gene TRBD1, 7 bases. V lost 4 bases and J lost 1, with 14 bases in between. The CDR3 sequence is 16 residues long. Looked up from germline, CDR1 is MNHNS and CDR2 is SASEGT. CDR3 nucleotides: TGTGCCAGCAGTGGTCAGGGGGGTGGGTCCTACAATGAGCAGTTCTTC. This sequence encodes CASSGQGGGSYNEQFF.

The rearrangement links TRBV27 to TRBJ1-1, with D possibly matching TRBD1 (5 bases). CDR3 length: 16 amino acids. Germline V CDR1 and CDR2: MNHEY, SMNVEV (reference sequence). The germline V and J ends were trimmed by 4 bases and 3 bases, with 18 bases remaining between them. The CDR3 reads CASSSPFRGLYTEAFF. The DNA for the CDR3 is TGTGCCAGCAGTTCACCCTTTAGGGGACTGTACACTGAAGCTTTCTTT.

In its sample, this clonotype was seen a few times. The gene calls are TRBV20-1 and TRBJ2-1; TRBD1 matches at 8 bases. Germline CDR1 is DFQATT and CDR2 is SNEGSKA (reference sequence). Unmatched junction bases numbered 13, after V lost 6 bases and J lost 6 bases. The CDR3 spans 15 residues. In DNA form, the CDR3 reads TGCAGTGCCAGTTATAGGACAGGGAAGGGCAATGAGCAGTTCTTC. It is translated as CSASYRTGKGNEQFF.

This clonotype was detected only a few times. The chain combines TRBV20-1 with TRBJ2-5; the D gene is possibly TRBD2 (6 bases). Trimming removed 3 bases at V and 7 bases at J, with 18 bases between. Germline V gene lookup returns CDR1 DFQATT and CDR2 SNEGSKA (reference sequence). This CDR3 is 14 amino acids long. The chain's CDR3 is CSARMAGTPVTQYF. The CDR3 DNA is TGCAGTGCTAGGATGGCCGGGACTCCGGTGACCCAGTACTTC.

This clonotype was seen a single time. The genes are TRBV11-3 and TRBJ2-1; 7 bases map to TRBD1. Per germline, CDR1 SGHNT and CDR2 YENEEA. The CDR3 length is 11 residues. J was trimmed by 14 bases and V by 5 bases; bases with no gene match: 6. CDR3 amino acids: CASSGRDREFF. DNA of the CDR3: TGTGCCAGCAGCGGCCGGGACAGAGAGTTCTTC.

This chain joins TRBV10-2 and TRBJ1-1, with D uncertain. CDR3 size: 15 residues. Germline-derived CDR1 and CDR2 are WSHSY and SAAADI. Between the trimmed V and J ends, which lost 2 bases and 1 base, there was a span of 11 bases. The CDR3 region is CASSEVIGQNTEAFF. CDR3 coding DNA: TGCGCCAGCAGTGAGGTCATAGGGCAGAACACTGAAGCTTTCTTT.

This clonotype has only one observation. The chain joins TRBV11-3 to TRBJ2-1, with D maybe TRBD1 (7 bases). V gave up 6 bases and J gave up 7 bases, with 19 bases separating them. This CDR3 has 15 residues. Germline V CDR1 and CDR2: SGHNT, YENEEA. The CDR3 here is CASSLSARGRNEQFF. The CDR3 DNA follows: TGTGCCAGCAGTCTCTCCGCCAGGGGGAGGAATGAGCAGTTCTTC.

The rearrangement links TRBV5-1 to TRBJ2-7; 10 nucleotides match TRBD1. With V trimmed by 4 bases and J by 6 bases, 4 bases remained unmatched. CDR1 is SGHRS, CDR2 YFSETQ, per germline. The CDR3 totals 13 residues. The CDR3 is CASSAGQGGEQYF. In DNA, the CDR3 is TGCGCCAGCAGCGCCGGACAGGGGGGCGAGCAGTACTTC.

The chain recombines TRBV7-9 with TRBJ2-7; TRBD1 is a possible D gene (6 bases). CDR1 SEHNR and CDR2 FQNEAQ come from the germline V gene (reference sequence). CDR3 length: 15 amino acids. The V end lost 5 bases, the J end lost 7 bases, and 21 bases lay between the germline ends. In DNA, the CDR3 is TGTGCCAGCAGCCCGCCCCGGGACACCGGTGTAGAGCAGTACTTC. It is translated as CASSPPRDTGVEQYF.

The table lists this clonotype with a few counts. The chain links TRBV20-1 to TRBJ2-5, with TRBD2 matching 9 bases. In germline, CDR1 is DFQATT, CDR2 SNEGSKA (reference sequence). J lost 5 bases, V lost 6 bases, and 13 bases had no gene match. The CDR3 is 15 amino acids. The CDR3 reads CSASSLAGAWETQYF. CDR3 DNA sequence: TGCAGTGCATCCTCCTTAGCGGGAGCGTGGGAGACCCAGTACTTC.